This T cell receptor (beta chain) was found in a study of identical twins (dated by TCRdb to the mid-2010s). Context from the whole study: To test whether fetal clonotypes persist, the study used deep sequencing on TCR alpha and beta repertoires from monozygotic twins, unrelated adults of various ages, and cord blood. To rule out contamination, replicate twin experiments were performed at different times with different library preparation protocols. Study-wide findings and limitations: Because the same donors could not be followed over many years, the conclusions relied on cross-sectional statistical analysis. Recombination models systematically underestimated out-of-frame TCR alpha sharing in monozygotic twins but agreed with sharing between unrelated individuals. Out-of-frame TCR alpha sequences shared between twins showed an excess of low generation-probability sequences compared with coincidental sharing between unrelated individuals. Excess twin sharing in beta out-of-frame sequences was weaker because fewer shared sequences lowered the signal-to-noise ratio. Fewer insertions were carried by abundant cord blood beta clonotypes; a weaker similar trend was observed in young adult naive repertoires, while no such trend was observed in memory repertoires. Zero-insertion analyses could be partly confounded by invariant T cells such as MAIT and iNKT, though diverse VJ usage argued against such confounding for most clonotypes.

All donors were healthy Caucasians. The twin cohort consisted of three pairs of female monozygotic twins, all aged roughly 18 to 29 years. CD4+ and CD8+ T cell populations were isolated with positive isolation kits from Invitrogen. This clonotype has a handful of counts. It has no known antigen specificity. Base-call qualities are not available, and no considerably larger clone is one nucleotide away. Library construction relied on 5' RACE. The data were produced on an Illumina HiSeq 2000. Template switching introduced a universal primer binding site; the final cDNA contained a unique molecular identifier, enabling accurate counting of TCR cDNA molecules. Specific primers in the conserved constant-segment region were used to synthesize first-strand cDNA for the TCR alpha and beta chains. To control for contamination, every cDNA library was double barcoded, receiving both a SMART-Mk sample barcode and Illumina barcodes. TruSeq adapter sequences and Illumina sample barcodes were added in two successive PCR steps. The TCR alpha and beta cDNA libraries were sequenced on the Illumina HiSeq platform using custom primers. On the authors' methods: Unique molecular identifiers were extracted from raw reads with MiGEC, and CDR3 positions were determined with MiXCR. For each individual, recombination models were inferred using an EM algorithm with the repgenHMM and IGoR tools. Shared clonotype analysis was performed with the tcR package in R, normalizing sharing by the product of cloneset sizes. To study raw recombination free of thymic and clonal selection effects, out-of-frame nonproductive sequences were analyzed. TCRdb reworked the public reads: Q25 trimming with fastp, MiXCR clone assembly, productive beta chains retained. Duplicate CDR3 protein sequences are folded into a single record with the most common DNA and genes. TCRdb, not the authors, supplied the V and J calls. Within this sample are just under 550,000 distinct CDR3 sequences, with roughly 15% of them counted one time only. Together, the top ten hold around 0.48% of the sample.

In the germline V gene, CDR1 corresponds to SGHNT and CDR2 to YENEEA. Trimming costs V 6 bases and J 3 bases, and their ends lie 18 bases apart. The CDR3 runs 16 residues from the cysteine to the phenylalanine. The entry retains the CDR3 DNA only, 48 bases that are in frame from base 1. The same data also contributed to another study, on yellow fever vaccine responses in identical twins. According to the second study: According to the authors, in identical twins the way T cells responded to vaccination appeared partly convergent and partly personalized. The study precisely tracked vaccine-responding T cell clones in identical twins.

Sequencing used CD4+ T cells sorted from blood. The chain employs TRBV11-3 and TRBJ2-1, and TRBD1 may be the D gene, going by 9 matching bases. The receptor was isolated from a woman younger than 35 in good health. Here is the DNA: TGTGCCAGCAGTTTTAGCGGGACAGGGATCTACAATGAGCAGTTCTTC. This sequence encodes CASSFSGTGIYNEQFF.